A selection of T cell receptor beta chains follows, all from one sample in a study of cytomegalovirus exposure and HLA in healthy donors. This table comes from immunoSEQ multiplex PCR, and its TCRdb copy is limited to in-frame clones, with some not included. The sample totals about 160,000 clones. Sequences were obtained from PBMCs. These receptors came from a man younger than 40 in good health and CMV-seronegative. Both conserved end residues are part of each CDR3. A D gene is named only where the DNA matches it firmly.

CDR3aa	CDR3nt	v_gene	j_gene	len	d_gene
CASSLQGASDTQYF	TGTGCCAGCAGCCTACAGGGGGCAAGTGATACGCAGTATTTT	TRBV11-3	TRBJ2-3	14	TRBD1
CASSLRGGGQETQYF	TGTGCCAGCAGCTTACGTGGTGGAGGCCAAGAGACCCAGTACTTC	TRBV7-3	TRBJ2-5	15	-
CASSQNFETDDYGYTF	TGTGCCAGCAGCCAGAACTTTGAGACAGATGACTATGGCTACACCTTC	TRBV5-6	TRBJ1-2	16	-
CASNRAGSYNEQFF	TGTGCCAGTAACCGAGCGGGTTCCTACAATGAGCAGTTCTTC	TRBV19	TRBJ2-1	14	-
CASSLGAGHTEAFF	TGTGCCAGCAGCTTGGGGGCAGGTCACACTGAAGCTTTCTTT	TRBV5-4	TRBJ1-1	14	-
CASSQDRAGGPYNEQFF	TGTGCCAGCAGCCAAGATCGAGCGGGAGGGCCCTACAATGAGCAGTTCTTC	TRBV4-2	TRBJ2-1	17	TRBD2
CASSLARGGEETQYF	TGTGCCAGCAGCTTAGCGCGGGGGGGAGAAGAGACCCAGTACTTC	TRBV11-1	TRBJ2-5	15	TRBD2
CASSGSSGIGTDTQYF	TGTGCTAGTAGTGGGTCTAGCGGGATCGGGACAGATACGCAGTATTTT	TRBV12-5	TRBJ2-3	16	TRBD2
CASSQQQAYEQYF	TGTGCCAGCAGCCAGCAACAGGCCTACGAGCAGTACTTC	TRBV5-4	TRBJ2-7	13	-
CASSLGGRSNTEAFF	TGTGCCAGCAGCCTCGGGGGGCGGTCGAACACTGAAGCTTTCTTT	TRBV9	TRBJ1-1	15	-
CASGERAVTDTQYF	TGTGCCAGCGGGGAGAGGGCCGTCACAGATACGCAGTATTTT	TRBV9	TRBJ2-3	14	-
CASRSGGPNEKLFF	TGTGCCAGCAGGTCAGGGGGGCCTAATGAAAAACTGTTTTTT	TRBV28	TRBJ1-4	14	TRBD1
CASSELVWTSGNEETQYF	TGCGCCAGCAGTGAGCTAGTTTGGACTAGCGGGAACGAGGAGACCCAGTACTTC	TRBV10-2	TRBJ2-5	18	TRBD2
CASSPGYGYTF	TGTGCCAGCAGCCCAGGCTATGGCTACACCTTC	TRBV7-9	TRBJ1-2	11	-
CASSPGGWAGAYEQYF	TGTGCCAGCAGCCCCGGTGGTTGGGCGGGTGCTTACGAGCAGTACTTC	TRBV11-1	TRBJ2-7	16	-
CAISDSWTSDKEQFF	TGTGCCATCAGTGATAGTTGGACTAGCGATAAGGAGCAGTTCTTC	TRBV10-3	TRBJ2-1	15	TRBD2
CATSRERSGWYNEQFF	TGTGCCACCAGCAGAGAACGAAGCGGGTGGTACAATGAGCAGTTCTTC	TRBV15	TRBJ2-1	16	-
CASSRTSGMGETQYF	TGTGCCAGCAGCCGGACTAGCGGGATGGGGGAGACCCAGTACTTC	TRBV7-2	TRBJ2-5	15	TRBD2
CASNHPGLGNEKLFF	TGCGCCAGCAACCATCCAGGGTTAGGGAATGAAAAACTGTTTTTT	TRBV4-1	TRBJ1-4	15	-
CASSLGVSAGGGVGETQYF	TGTGCCAGCAGCTTAGGGGTTTCGGCGGGAGGAGGTGTGGGAGAGACCCAGTACTTC	TRBV11-3	TRBJ2-5	19	TRBD2
CSVVGGYSTGELFF	TGCAGCGTTGTTGGTGGCTACAGCACCGGGGAGCTGTTTTTT	TRBV29-1	TRBJ2-2	14	-
CASSSLASSYNEQFF	TGCGCCAGCAGCTCACTAGCCTCTTCCTACAATGAGCAGTTCTTC	TRBV5-1	TRBJ2-1	15	-
CASSTPRQVGNYEQYF	TGTGCCAGCTCTACCCCCAGACAGGTCGGAAACTACGAGCAGTACTTC	TRBV28	TRBJ2-7	16	-
CASRPGTGSNQPQHF	TGTGCCAGCAGGCCCGGGACAGGGAGCAATCAGCCCCAGCATTTT	TRBV28	TRBJ1-5	15	TRBD1
CASSLRLAGGPTDTQYF	TGTGCCAGCAGCTTACGGCTAGCGGGAGGACCCACAGATACGCAGTATTTT	TRBV5-4	TRBJ2-3	17	TRBD2
CASSSDGSSYNEQFF	TGCGCCAGCAGTTCGGACGGGAGCTCCTACAATGAGCAGTTCTTC	TRBV5-1	TRBJ2-1	15	-
CASSQDDRSYEQYF	TGCGCCAGCAGCCAAGATGACAGGAGCTACGAGCAGTACTTC	TRBV4-1	TRBJ2-7	14	-
CASSLTIRAEAFF	TGTGCCAGCAGCTTAACTATCCGGGCTGAAGCTTTCTTT	TRBV7-3	TRBJ1-1	13	-
CASIPGHNSGNTIYF	TGTGCCAGTATCCCGGGACATAACTCTGGAAACACCATATATTTT	TRBV19	TRBJ1-3	15	-
CASSVSPTGQQETQYF	TGCGCCAGCAGTGTATCTCCGACAGGCCAACAAGAGACCCAGTACTTC	TRBV5-1	TRBJ2-5	16	-
CASSPGHEETQYF	TGTGCCAGCTCACCCGGACACGAAGAGACCCAGTACTTC	TRBV18	TRBJ2-5	13	-
CASTRGRGGAYEQYF	TGTGCCAGCACCCGAGGGAGGGGAGGTGCGTACGAGCAGTACTTC	TRBV27	TRBJ2-7	15	TRBD2
CASRRDSSSYEQYF	TGTGCCAGCAGACGGGACAGCAGCTCCTACGAGCAGTACTTC	TRBV6-5	TRBJ2-7	14	TRBD1
CATRENTGELFF	TGTGCCACCCGAGAGAACACCGGGGAGCTGTTTTTT	TRBV6-1	TRBJ2-2	12	-
CARSPGTGFNEQFF	TGTGCCAGAAGCCCCGGGACAGGGTTCAATGAGCAGTTCTTC	TRBV5-3	TRBJ2-1	14	TRBD1
CASKHDRGSLSPLHF	TGTGCCAGCAAACATGACAGGGGGTCATTGTCACCCCTCCACTTT	TRBV6-1	TRBJ1-6	15	TRBD1
CASSKGQGDPLDTQYF	TGTGCCAGCAGCAAAGGACAGGGTGATCCTTTGGATACGCAGTATTTT	TRBV21-1	TRBJ2-3	16	-
CASSFRGRGYTF	TGTGCCAGCAGTTTTAGAGGGCGCGGCTACACCTTC	TRBV28	TRBJ1-2	12	-
CASSLEAESHGSSGYTF	TGTGCCAGCAGCTTAGAAGCAGAGAGTCACGGGAGTTCTGGCTACACCTTC	TRBV7-2	TRBJ1-2	17	-
CASSLLLTVRATLNEQFF	TGTGCCAGCAGTTTACTTTTAACTGTGAGGGCGACCCTCAATGAGCAGTTCTTC	TRBV28	TRBJ2-1	18	-
CASSTTGQVYEQYF	TGTGCCAGCAGTACAACGGGACAGGTCTACGAGCAGTACTTC	TRBV6-5	TRBJ2-7	14	TRBD1
CASSLNDRVGGYTF	TGCGCCAGCAGCTTGAATGACAGGGTTGGCGGCTACACCTTC	TRBV5-1	TRBJ1-2	14	TRBD1
CASSQDSGNEKLFF	TGCGCCAGCAGCCAGGACAGTGGTAATGAAAAACTGTTTTTT	TRBV5-1	TRBJ1-4	14	-
CASSPPYSNQPQHF	TGTGCCAGCAGTCCCCCTTATAGCAATCAGCCCCAGCATTTT	TRBV28	TRBJ1-5	14	-
CASSYGEGLYNEQFF	TGTGCCAGCAGTTATGGGGAAGGACTTTACAATGAGCAGTTCTTC	TRBV27	TRBJ2-1	15	-
CASSLQGATSGNTIYF	TGCGCCAGCAGCTTGCAGGGGGCGACCTCTGGAAACACCATATATTTT	TRBV5-1	TRBJ1-3	16	TRBD1
CASNLRGGNEQFF	TGTGCCAGCAATCTCAGAGGGGGCAATGAGCAGTTCTTC	TRBV2	TRBJ2-1	13	-
CASSDQGASTEAFF	TGTGCCAGCAGTGATCAGGGGGCAAGCACTGAAGCTTTCTTT	TRBV6-1	TRBJ1-1	14	TRBD1
CASGLVRGRVIDTGELFF	TGTGCTAGTGGTTTGGTAAGGGGGCGAGTGATTGACACCGGGGAGCTGTTTTTT	TRBV12-5	TRBJ2-2	18	TRBD1
CASSRGTGELFF	TGCGCCAGCAGCCGGGGCACCGGGGAGCTGTTTTTT	TRBV5-1	TRBJ2-2	12	-
CASSQDSDNYGYTF	TGCGCCAGCAGCCAAGATAGCGACAACTATGGCTACACCTTC	TRBV4-1	TRBJ1-2	14	-
CASSWGRQGAGGYTF	TGTGCCAGCAGCTGGGGTCGACAGGGGGCAGGAGGCTACACCTTC	TRBV7-9	TRBJ1-2	15	TRBD1
CASSFPPGQGTTGANVLTF	TGTGCCAGCAGCTTTCCTCCGGGACAGGGTACAACTGGGGCCAACGTCCTGACTTTC	TRBV7-2	TRBJ2-6	19	TRBD1
CASSLAGGEETQYF	TGTGCCAGCAGCTTGGCGGGAGGCGAAGAGACCCAGTACTTC	TRBV5-5	TRBJ2-5	14	TRBD2
CASSPLSGRAGGELFF	TGTGCCAGCAGCCCCCTTAGCGGGAGGGCCGGCGGGGAGCTGTTTTTT	TRBV11-3	TRBJ2-2	16	TRBD2
CAWRETSGLYEQYF	TGTGCCTGGAGGGAAACTAGCGGGCTCTACGAGCAGTACTTC	TRBV30	TRBJ2-7	14	TRBD2
CASSEGTGSYNEQFF	TGCGCCAGCAGTGAGGGTACCGGCTCCTACAATGAGCAGTTCTTC	TRBV10-1	TRBJ2-1	15	-
CATSSPRTSGYTSSYNEQFF	TGTGCCACCAGCAGTCCTAGGACTAGCGGTTATACTAGCTCCTACAATGAGCAGTTCTTC	TRBV15	TRBJ2-1	20	TRBD2
CASSSGLAVNTGELFF	TGTGCCAGCAGCTCCGGACTAGCGGTTAACACCGGGGAGCTGTTTTTT	TRBV5-4	TRBJ2-2	16	TRBD2
CASSLTGVQETQYF	TGTGCCAGCAGTCTGACAGGGGTCCAAGAGACCCAGTACTTC	TRBV2	TRBJ2-5	14	TRBD1